This T cell receptor beta chain was captured by sequencing in a study of a mutant IDH1 vaccine in newly diagnosed glioma. As for the study in general: The patients were given eight vaccinations, one each in weeks 1, 3, 5, 7, 11, 15, 19 and 23. Patients began vaccination 4-6 weeks after radiotherapy alone, or with temozolomide cycles. Among treated patients, around 62% were male and about 40% female, and mean age was about 40 years.

Worth noting for this clone: Its specificity is unknown.

Germline V gives CDR1 SGHNT, CDR2 YYREEE (reference sequence). This CDR3 region has 15 residues. V shed 7 bases and J shed 3 bases, with 17 bases lying between them. Specified time point: week 23, last vaccination. It was 300 ug of mutant IDH1 20-mer peptide that made up each vaccine dose, given with topical imiquimod. Sequenced by immunoSEQ multiplex PCR; TCRdb stores in-frame clones only, minus some. Of some 70,000 clones listed, approximately 84% are singletons. The material sequenced was PBMCs, taken from a glioma patient whose treatment included an IDH1 peptide vaccine. The sequence derives from a man aged 18 to 35 with glioma. The gene calls are TRBV5-4 and TRBJ1-3; possible D gene TRBD1, 6 bases. The CDR3 is CASRLGGADGNTIYF. DNA for the CDR3: TGTGCCAGCCGTCTAGGGGGGGCCGATGGAAACACCATATATTTT. Filled out from reference TRBV5-4 and TRBJ1-3, the complete variable domain reads ETGVTQSPTHLIKTRGQQVTLRCSSQSGHNTVSWYQQALGQGPQFIFQYYREEENGRGNFPPRFSGLQFPNYSSELNVNALELDDSALYLCASRLGGADGNTIYFGEGSWLTVV.